The rows below give T cell receptor beta chains drawn from one sample of a study of T cell responses to AZD1222 COVID-19 vaccine. Profiled with immunoSEQ multiplex PCR; TCRdb holds only in-frame clones, not every one. Among 130,000 or so clones, about nine tenths were seen once, and the ten largest hold 1.1%. This sample comprised peripheral blood, obtained on day 0 of AZD1222 vaccination. The source of these receptors is an adult in good health. Each CDR3 is given with its conserved first and last residue. Each record gives: clone size, D gene, V gene, CDR3 length, J gene, CDR3 protein, CDR3 DNA. The D gene is left open where the match is weak. Size values are once, few and many counts, or a class for expanded clones, and some rows have none.

.	.	TRBV9	15	TRBJ1-1	CASSVEETQNTEAFF	TGTGCCAGCAGCGTAGAGGAGACACAGAACACTGAAGCTTTCTTT
.	TRBD2	TRBV24-1	17	TRBJ2-3	CATSDSGLAGNKHTQYF	TGTGCCACCAGTGATTCTGGACTAGCGGGGAATAAACATACGCAGTATTTT
.	TRBD1	TRBV6-1	17	TRBJ2-6	CASSVTGGDSGANVLTF	TGTGCCAGCAGTGTGACAGGGGGTGACTCTGGGGCCAACGTCCTGACTTTC
.	.	TRBV28	15	TRBJ1-1	CASSFQGSYLTEAFF	TGTGCCAGCAGTTTTCAGGGGTCCTATTTAACTGAAGCTTTCTTT
.	.	TRBV2	15	TRBJ2-2	CASRRDSRGEGELFF	TGTGCCAGCAGGAGGGACTCCCGAGGAGAGGGGGAGCTGTTTTTT
.	TRBD1	TRBV2	14	TRBJ2-7	CASRDRQGWSEQYF	TGTGCCAGCAGAGATAGACAGGGGTGGTCCGAGCAGTACTTC
.	.	TRBV2	13	TRBJ2-7	CASNPPFSYEQYF	TGTGCCAGCAATCCACCCTTTTCCTACGAGCAGTACTTC
.	.	TRBV18	15	TRBJ2-7	CASSPIRGASHEQYF	TGTGCCAGCTCACCAATACGGGGCGCTTCCCACGAGCAGTACTTC
.	TRBD2	TRBV19	16	TRBJ2-3	CASSARSGTVTDTQYF	TGTGCCAGTAGTGCAAGGAGCGGGACGGTAACAGATACGCAGTATTTT
.	.	TRBV7-8	15	TRBJ1-1	CASSVYRTMNTEAFF	TGTGCCAGCAGCGTATACAGAACCATGAACACTGAAGCTTTCTTT
.	.	TRBV30	12	TRBJ2-1	CAWSINRAEQFF	TGTGCCTGGAGTATCAACAGGGCTGAGCAGTTCTTC
.	TRBD2	TRBV18	18	TRBJ2-5	CASSRSPGTSGKKETQYF	TGTGCCAGCTCACGGTCCCCAGGGACTAGCGGTAAAAAAGAGACCCAGTACTTC
.	TRBD2	TRBV6-4	23	TRBJ2-7	CASSDSGWGRRLPGTSGPYEQYF	TGTGCCAGCAGTGACTCCGGTTGGGGCAGGAGACTACCCGGGACTAGCGGACCCTACGAGCAGTACTTC
.	.	TRBV2	15	TRBJ2-3	CASSDVRMRTDTQYF	TGTGCCAGCAGTGATGTCAGGATGCGCACAGATACGCAGTATTTT
.	.	TRBV5-4	14	TRBJ1-1	CASSFQGSNTEAFF	TGTGCCAGCAGCTTCCAGGGGTCGAACACTGAAGCTTTCTTT
once	TRBD2	TRBV28	18	TRBJ2-2	CASIPGGTGTSGTGELFF	TGTGCCAGCATCCCGGGCGGGACTGGGACTAGCGGAACCGGGGAGCTGTTTTTT
.	.	TRBV29-1	12	TRBJ2-7	CSGLGSSYEQYF	TGCAGCGGGTTGGGATCCTCCTACGAGCAGTACTTC
once	.	TRBV19	15	TRBJ2-7	CASSSHYSIPYEQYF	TGTGCCAGTAGTAGTCACTATTCAATCCCCTACGAGCAGTACTTC
.	.	TRBV28	15	TRBJ1-1	CASSPQTGMNTEAFF	TGTGCCAGCAGTCCTCAGACAGGAATGAACACTGAAGCTTTCTTT
.	.	TRBV6-1	15	TRBJ2-1	CASSEALGGYNEQFF	TGTGCCAGCAGTGAAGCGCTAGGGGGGTACAATGAGCAGTTCTTC
once	TRBD2	TRBV20-1	11	TRBJ2-1	CSAGTGGQQFF	TGCAGTGCTGGAACGGGGGGTCAGCAGTTCTTC
.	.	TRBV5-1	16	TRBJ1-2	CASSSGRGSTNYGYTF	TGCGCCAGCAGCTCTGGACGGGGATCCACTAACTATGGCTACACCTTC
.	.	TRBV2	17	TRBJ1-3	CASSESWRGGPGNTIYF	TGTGCCAGCAGTGAGTCATGGAGAGGGGGGCCAGGAAACACCATATATTTT
.	TRBD1	TRBV4-2	16	TRBJ1-4	CASSQDEGTGGEKLFF	TGTGCCAGCAGCCAAGACGAGGGGACAGGGGGCGAAAAACTGTTTTTT
.	.	TRBV3-1/TRBV3-2	14	TRBJ1-2	CASSQEVGTYGYTF	TGTGCCAGCAGCCAAGAAGTGGGGACGTATGGCTACACCTTC
.	.	TRBV5-1	15	TRBJ2-6	CASSPNADGANVLTF	TGCGCCAGCAGCCCCAACGCTGACGGGGCCAACGTCCTGACTTTC
.	.	TRBV19	13	TRBJ1-2	CASSRGRWDGYTF	TGTGCCAGTAGCAGGGGCCGCTGGGATGGCTACACCTTC